This TCR beta chain was found in a study of post-analysis software for immune sequencing data. At the level of the study: Relapsing-remitting, secondary progressive and progressive-relapsing multiple sclerosis courses were included.

Incorporated into the TCR beta cDNA libraries were unique molecular identifiers, which served to reduce PCR and sequencing biases. Each CDR3 protein gets one entry after TCRdb re-called the PCR reads with MiXCR. This table has about 800,000 distinct CDR3 sequences, 30% appearing once. Worth noting for this clonotype: Antigen specificity is unknown.

CDR3 length equals 15 residues. Germline-derived CDR1 and CDR2 are DFQATT and SNEGSKA (reference sequence). Trimming shortened V by 0 bases and J by 4 bases, and 15 bases separated the two germline ends. Study-level results: Same-batch samples co-clustered strongly by F measure. Comparison of patients with controls showed five or six TRBV segments more frequent in patients, TRBV5-6, TRBV5-1 and TRBV20-1 among them.

The sample was blood. This receptor was identified in a girl aged 10 to 17 with multiple sclerosis. The chain carries TRBV20-1 and TRBJ1-1, with D possibly matching TRBD1 (5 bases). CDR3 nucleotides: TGCAGTGCTAGAGATATGGAGTCAGGGAGCACTGAAGCTTTCTTT. It encodes CSARDMESGSTEAFF.